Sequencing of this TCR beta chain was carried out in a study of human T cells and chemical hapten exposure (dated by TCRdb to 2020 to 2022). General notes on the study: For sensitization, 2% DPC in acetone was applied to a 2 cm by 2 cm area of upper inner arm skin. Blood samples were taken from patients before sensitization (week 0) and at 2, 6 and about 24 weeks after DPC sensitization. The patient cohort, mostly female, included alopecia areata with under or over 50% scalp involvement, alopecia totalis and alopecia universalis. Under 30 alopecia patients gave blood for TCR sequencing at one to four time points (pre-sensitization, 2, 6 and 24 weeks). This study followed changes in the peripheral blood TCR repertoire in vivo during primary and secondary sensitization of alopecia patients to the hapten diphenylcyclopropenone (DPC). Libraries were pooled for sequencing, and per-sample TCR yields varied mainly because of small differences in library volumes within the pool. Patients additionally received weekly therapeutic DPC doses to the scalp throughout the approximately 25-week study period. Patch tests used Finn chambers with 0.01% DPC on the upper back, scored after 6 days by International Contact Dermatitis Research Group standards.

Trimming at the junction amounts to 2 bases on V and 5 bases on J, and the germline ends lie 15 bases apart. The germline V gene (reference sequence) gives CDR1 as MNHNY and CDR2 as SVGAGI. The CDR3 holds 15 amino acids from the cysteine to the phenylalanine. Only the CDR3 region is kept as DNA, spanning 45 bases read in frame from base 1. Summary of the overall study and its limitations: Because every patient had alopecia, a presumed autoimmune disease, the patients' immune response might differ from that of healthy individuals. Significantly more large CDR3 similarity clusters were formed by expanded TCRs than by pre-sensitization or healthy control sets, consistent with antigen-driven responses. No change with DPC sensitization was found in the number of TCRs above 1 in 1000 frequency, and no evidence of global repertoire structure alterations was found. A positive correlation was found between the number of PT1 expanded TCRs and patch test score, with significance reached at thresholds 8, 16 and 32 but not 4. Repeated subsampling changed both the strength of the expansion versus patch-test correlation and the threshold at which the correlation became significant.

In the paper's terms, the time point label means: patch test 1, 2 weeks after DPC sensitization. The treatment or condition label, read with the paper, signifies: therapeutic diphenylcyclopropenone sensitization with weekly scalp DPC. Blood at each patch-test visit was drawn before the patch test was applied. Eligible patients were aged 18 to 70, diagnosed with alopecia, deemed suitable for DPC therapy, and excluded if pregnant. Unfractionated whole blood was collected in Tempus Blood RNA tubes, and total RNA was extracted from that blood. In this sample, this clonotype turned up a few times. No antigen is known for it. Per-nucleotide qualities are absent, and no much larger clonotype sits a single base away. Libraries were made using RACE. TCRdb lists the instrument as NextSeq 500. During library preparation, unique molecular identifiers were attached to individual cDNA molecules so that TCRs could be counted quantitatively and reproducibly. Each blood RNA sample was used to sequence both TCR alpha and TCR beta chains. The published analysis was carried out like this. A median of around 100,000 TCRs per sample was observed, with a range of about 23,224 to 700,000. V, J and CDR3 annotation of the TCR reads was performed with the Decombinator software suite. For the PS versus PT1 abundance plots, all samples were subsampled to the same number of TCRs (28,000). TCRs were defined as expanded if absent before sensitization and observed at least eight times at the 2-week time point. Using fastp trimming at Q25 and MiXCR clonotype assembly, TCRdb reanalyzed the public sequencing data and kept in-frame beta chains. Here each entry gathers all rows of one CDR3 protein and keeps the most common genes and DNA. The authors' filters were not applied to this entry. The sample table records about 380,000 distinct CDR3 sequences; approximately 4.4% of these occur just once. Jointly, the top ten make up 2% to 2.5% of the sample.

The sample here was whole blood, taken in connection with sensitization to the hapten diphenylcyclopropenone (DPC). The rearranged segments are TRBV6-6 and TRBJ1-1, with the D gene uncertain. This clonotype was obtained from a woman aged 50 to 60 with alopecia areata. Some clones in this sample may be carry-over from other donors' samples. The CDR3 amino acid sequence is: CASSYVNRGRTEAFF. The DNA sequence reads TGTGCCAGCAGTTACGTTAACAGAGGAAGGACTGAAGCTTTCTTT.